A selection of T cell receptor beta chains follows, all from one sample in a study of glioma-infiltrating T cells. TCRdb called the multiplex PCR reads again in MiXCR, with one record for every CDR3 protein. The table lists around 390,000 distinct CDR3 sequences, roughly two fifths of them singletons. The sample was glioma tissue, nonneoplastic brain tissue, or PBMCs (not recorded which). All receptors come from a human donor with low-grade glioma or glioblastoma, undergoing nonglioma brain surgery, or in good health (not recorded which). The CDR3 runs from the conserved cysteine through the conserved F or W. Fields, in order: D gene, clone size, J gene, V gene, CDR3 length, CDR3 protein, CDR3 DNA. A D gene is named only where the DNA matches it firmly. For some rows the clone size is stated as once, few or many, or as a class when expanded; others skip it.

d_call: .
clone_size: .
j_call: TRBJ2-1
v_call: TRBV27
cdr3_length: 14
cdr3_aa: CASIRKEEYNEQFF
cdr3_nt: TGTGCCAGCATTCGGAAGGAGGAGTACAATGAGCAGTTCTTC

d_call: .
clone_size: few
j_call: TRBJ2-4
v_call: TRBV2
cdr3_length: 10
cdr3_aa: CASGVTIQYF
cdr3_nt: TGTGCCAGCGGCGTTACCATTCAGTACTTC

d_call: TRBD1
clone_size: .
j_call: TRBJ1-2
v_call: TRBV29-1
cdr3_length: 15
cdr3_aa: CSVVGTGPTNYGYTF
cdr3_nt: TGCAGCGTTGTTGGGACAGGGCCCACTAACTATGGCTACACCTTC

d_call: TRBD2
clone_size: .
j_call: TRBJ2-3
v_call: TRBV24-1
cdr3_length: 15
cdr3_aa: CATSDEREITDTQYF
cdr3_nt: TGTGCCACCAGTGACGAGCGGGAGATCACAGATACGCAGTATTTT

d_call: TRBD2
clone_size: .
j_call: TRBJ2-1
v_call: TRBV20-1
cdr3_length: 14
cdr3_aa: CSAAAGRSYNEQFF
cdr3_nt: TGCAGTGCTGCAGCGGGACGCTCCTACAATGAGCAGTTCTTC

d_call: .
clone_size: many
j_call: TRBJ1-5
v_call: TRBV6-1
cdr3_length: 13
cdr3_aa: CASRPETNQPQHF
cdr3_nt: TGTGCCAGCAGACCAGAGACCAATCAGCCCCAGCATTTT

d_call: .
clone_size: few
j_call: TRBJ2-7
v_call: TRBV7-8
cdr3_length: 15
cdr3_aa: CASSSQRVVTGEQYF
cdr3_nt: TGTGCCAGCAGCTCCCAGCGGGTTGTTACGGGCGAGCAGTACTTC

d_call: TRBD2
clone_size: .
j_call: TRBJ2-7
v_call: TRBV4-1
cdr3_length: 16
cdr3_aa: CASSQLLAGAPYEQYF
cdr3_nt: TGCGCCAGCAGCCAATTACTAGCGGGAGCTCCCTACGAGCAGTACTTC

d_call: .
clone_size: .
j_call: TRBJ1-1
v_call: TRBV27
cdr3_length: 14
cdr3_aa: CASSSREGGAEAFF
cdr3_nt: TGTGCCAGCAGTTCCAGGGAGGGAGGCGCTGAAGCTTTCTTT

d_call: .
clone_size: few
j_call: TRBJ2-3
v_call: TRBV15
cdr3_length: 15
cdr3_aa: CATSSYGRVSDTQYF
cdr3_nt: TGTGCCACCAGCAGTTACGGGAGAGTCTCAGATACGCAGTATTTT

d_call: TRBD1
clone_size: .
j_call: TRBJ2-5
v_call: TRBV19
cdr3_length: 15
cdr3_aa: CASSIATGGRETQYF
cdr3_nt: TGTGCCAGTAGTATAGCCACAGGGGGAAGGGAGACCCAGTACTTC

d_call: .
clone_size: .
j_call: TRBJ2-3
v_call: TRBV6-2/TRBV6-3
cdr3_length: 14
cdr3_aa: CANHPYGSTDTQYF
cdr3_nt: TGTGCCAACCACCCCTATGGGAGCACAGATACGCAGTATTTT

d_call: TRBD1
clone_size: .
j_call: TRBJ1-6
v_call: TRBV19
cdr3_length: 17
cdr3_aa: CASSGLDRGRDDSPLHF
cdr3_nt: TGTGCCAGTAGTGGATTGGACAGGGGGCGAGATGATTCACCGCTCCACTTT

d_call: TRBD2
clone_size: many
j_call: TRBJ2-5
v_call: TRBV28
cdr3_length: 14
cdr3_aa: CASSFAGGEETQYF
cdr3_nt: TGTGCCAGCAGTTTTGCGGGAGGGGAAGAGACCCAGTACTTC

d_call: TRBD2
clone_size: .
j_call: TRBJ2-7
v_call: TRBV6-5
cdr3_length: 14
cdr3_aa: CASRRLLAAYEQYF
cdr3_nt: TGTGCCAGCAGAAGATTACTAGCGGCCTACGAGCAGTACTTC

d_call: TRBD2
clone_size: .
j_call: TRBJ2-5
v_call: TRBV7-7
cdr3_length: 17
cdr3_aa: CASSLSLAGGEEETQYF
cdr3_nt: TGTGCTAGCAGCTTATCCTTGGCGGGAGGGGAGGAAGAGACCCAGTACTTC

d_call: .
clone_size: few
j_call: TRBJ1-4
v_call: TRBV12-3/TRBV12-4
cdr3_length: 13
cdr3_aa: CASRGQGDEKLFF
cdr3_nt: TGTGCCAGCAGAGGTCAGGGAGACGAAAAACTGTTTTTT

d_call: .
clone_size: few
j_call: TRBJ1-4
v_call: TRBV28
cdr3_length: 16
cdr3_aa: CASSLESSTPVGKLFF
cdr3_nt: TGTGCCAGCAGTTTGGAGTCTAGCACCCCTGTGGGAAAACTGTTTTTT

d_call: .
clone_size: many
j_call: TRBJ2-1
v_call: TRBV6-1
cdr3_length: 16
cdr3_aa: CASSWGGGGGYNEQFF
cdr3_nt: TGTGCCAGCAGTTGGGGTGGGGGAGGGGGATACAATGAGCAGTTCTTC

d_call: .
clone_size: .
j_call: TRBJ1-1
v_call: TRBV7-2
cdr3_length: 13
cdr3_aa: CASSLEVGTEAFF
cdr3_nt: TGTGCCAGCAGCTTAGAAGTAGGCACTGAAGCTTTCTTT

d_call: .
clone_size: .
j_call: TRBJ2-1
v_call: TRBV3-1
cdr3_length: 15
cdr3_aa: CASSQYQKGGNEQFF
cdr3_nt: TGTGCCAGCAGCCAATACCAGAAAGGTGGTAATGAGCAGTTCTTC

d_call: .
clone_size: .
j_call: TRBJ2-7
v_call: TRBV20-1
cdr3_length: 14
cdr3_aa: CSATIADSSYEQYF
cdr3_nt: TGCAGTGCTACGATAGCGGATAGCTCCTACGAGCAGTACTTC

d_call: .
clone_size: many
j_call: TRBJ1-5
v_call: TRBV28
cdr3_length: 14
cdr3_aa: CASTLRTVNQPQHF
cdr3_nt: TGTGCCAGCACCTTAAGGACAGTGAATCAGCCCCAGCATTTT

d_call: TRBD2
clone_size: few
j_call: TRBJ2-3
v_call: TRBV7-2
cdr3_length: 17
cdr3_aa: CASSFALSGRAGDTQYF
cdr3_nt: TGTGCCAGCAGCTTCGCCCTTAGCGGGAGGGCAGGAGATACGCAGTATTTT

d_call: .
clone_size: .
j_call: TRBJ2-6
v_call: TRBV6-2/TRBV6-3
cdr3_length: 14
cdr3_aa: CASSYGSGANVLTF
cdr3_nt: TGTGCCAGCAGTTACGGCTCTGGGGCCAACGTCCTGACTTTC

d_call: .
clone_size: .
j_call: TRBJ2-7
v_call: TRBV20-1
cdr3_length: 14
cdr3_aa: CSAWTGARSYEQYF
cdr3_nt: TGCAGTGCTTGGACGGGAGCTAGGTCCTACGAGCAGTACTTC

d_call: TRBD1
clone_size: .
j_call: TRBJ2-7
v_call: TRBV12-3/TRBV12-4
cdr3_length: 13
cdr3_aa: CASSSGTVYERYF
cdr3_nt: TGTGCCAGCAGTTCCGGGACAGTGTACGAGCGGTACTTC